The T cell receptor beta chain described here comes from a study of cytomegalovirus exposure and HLA in healthy donors. Overall study findings and caveats: When analyzed later, a missense DCLRE1C variant was found to be linked to TCR beta V- and J-gene trimming.

Researchers ran the PCR with 60 Vbeta and 13 Jbeta primers. Produced via immunoSEQ multiplex PCR; TCRdb's table is partial and in-frame only. The table has under 110,000 clones, approximately 80% seen once. With respect to this clone: The antigen is unknown.

The clonotype comes from a man aged 50 to 59 in good health and CMV-seronegative. Sequenced sample: PBMCs.

The CDR3 protein is CASSQGLAGTYEQYF. In DNA, the CDR3 is TGTGCCAGCAGCCAAGGACTAGCGGGTACCTACGAGCAGTACTTC. The J gene is TRBJ2-7, the V gene TRBV7-2, with 11 positions matching TRBD2. With 5 bases clipped from V and 2 bases from J, the junction kept 5 bases outside the gene matches. CDR3 length: 15 residues. CDR1 and CDR2 (germline): SGHTA, FQGNSA. The variable domain in full, completed from reference TRBV7-2 and TRBJ2-7, reads GAGVSQSPSNKVTEKGKDVELRCDPISGHTALYWYRQSLGQGLEFLIYFQGNSAPDKSGLPSDRFSAERTGGSVSTLTIQRTQQEDSAVYLCASSQGLAGTYEQYFGPGTRLTVT.